Below, one T cell receptor beta chain is given with its context. Its antigen is unidentified. This entry is derived from a study of T-cell reconstitution after alpha-beta-depleted transplantation in children. Regarding the study as a whole: A year had passed since transplant, and T-cell counts and diversity by then came mostly from newly produced T cells. Reportedly, only several hundred clones from non-depleted graft cells drove alpha-beta T-cell counts at about two months.

The CDR3 totals 17 residues. Germline CDR1 is MNHNS and CDR2 is SASEGT. Germline trimming cut 8 bases from V and 4 bases from J; bases unmatched to any gene: 15. Unique molecular identifiers were used to barcode this TCRbeta library. One entry per CDR3 protein, called by TCRdb with MiXCR from the PCR reads. The sample lists almost 250,000 distinct CDR3 sequences, about 23% occurring once. Sequenced here: PBMCs, sampled before TCRalphabeta/CD19-depleted stem cell transplant. The TCR comes from a girl aged 2-10 years with Fanconi anemia, due to receive a stem cell transplant. The chain combines TRBV6-1 with TRBJ1-2, with TRBD1 matching 11 bases. CDR3 sequence reads: CASRRPGQGDSVYGYTF. Here the CDR3 DNA reads TGTGCCAGCCGACGGCCGGGACAGGGGGATTCGGTCTATGGCTACACCTTC.